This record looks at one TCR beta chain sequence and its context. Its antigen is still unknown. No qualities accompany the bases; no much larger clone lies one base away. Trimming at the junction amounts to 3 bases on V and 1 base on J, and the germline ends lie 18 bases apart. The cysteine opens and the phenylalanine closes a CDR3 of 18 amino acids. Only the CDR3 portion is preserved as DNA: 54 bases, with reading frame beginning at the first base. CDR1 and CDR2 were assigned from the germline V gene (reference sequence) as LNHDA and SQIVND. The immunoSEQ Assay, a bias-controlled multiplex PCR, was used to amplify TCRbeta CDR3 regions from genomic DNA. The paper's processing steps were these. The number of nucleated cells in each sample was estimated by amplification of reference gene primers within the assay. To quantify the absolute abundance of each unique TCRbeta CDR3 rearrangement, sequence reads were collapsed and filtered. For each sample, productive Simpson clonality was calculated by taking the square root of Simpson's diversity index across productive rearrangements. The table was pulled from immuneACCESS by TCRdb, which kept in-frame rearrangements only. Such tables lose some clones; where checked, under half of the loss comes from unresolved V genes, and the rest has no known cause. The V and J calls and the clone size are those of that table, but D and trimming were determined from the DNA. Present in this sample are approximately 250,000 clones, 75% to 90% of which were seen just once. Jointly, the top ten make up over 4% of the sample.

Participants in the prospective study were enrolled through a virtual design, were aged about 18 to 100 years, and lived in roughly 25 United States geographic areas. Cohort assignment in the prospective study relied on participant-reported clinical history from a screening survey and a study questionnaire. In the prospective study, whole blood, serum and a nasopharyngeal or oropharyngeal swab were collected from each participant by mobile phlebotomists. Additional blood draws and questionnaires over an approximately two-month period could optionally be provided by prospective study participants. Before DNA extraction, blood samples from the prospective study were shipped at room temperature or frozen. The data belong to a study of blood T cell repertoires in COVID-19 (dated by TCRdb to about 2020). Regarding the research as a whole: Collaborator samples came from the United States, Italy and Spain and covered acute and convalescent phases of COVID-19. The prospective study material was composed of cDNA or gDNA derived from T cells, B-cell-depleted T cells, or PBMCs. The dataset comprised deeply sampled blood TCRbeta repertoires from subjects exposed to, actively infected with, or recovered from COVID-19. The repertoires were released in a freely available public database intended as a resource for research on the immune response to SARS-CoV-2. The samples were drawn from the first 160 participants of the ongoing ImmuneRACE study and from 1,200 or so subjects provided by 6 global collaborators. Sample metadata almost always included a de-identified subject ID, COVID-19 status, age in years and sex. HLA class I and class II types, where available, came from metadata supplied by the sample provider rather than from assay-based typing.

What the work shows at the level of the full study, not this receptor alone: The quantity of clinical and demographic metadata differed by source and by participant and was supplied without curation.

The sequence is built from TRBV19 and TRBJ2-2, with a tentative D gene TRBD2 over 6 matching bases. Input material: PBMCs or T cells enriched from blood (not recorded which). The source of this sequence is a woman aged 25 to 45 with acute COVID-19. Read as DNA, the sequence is TGTGCCAGTAGTATGGGGACTTCCCTTGGTTGGAACACCGGGGAGCTGTTTTTT. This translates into CASSMGTSLGWNTGELFF.